A selection of T cell receptor beta chains follows, all from one sample in a study of tumor-infiltrating lymphocytes in localized non-small cell lung cancer. Generated by immunoSEQ multiplex PCR, the TCRdb table keeps only in-frame clones and is missing some. Of some 10,000 clones in the sample, 60% were seen once. Sequences were obtained from uninvolved lung tissue not adjacent to the tumor. Source of these receptors: a human donor with non-small cell lung cancer. Both conserved end residues are part of each CDR3. The order of the fields is D gene, V gene, clone size, J gene, CDR3 protein, CDR3 DNA. The D gene is left open where the match is weak. Only some rows state a clone size, as once, few, many or a class for expanded clones.

NA	TRBV19	NA	TRBJ1-5	CASSARTDQPQHF	TGTGCCAGTAGTGCCCGGACAGATCAGCCCCAGCATTTT
NA	TRBV6-5	NA	TRBJ1-5	CASSLGRAGNQPQHF	TGTGCCAGCAGTTTAGGTAGGGCAGGCAATCAGCCCCAGCATTTT
NA	TRBV5-4	NA	TRBJ1-5	CASSLPGENQPQHF	TGTGCCAGCAGCTTGCCGGGAGAAAATCAGCCCCAGCATTTT
NA	TRBV5-1	NA	TRBJ2-5	CASSLGQETQYF	TGCGCCAGCAGCTTGGGTCAAGAGACCCAGTACTTC
NA	TRBV5-1	NA	TRBJ1-6	CASSLARAGSPLHF	TGCGCCAGCAGCTTGGCCCGGGCGGGATCACCCCTCCACTTT
NA	TRBV6-6	NA	TRBJ2-7	CASSYSTDYEQYF	TGTGCCAGCAGTTACTCGACAGATTACGAGCAGTACTTC
NA	TRBV7-6	NA	TRBJ2-7	CASSLGGLRGSYEQYF	TGTGCCAGCAGCTTAGGTGGTTTGCGGGGATCCTACGAGCAGTACTTC
TRBD1	TRBV6-1	few	TRBJ2-7	CASRQGVNYEQYF	TGTGCCAGTAGACAGGGAGTCAACTACGAGCAGTACTTC
TRBD1	TRBV5-1	NA	TRBJ2-3	CASSVGQGWSDTQYF	TGCGCCAGCAGCGTGGGACAGGGGTGGTCAGATACGCAGTATTTT
NA	TRBV19	NA	TRBJ1-2	CASSMGFEGNYGYTF	TGTGCCAGTAGTATGGGGTTCGAGGGGAACTATGGCTACACCTTC
NA	TRBV7-9	once	TRBJ1-5	CASSSQTSDQPQHF	TGTGCCAGCAGCTCCCAGACATCCGATCAGCCCCAGCATTTT
TRBD2	TRBV19	few	TRBJ2-1	CASLQRGAENEQFF	TGTGCCAGTCTGCAGCGGGGGGCCGAAAATGAGCAGTTCTTC
TRBD1	TRBV7-2	NA	TRBJ2-7	CASSGTGVYEQYF	TGTGCCAGCAGCGGTACAGGGGTCTACGAGCAGTACTTC
TRBD1	TRBV20-1	NA	TRBJ2-7	CSAGTGPEQYF	TGCAGTGCTGGGACAGGGCCCGAGCAGTACTTC
NA	TRBV4-1	once	TRBJ1-2	CASNRKTYGYTF	TGCGCCAGCAACCGAAAGACCTATGGCTACACCTTC